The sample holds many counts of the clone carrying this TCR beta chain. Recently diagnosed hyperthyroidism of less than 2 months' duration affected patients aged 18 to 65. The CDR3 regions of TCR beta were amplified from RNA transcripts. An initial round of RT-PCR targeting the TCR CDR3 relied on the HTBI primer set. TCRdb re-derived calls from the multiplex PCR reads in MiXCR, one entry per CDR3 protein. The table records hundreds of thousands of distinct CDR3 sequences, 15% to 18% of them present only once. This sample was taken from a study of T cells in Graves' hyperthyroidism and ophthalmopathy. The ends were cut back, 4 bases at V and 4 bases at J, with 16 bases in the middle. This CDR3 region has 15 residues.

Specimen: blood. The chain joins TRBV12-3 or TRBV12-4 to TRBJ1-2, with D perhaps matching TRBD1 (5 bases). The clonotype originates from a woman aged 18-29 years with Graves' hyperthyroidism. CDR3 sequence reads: CASSSPTWGSYGYTF. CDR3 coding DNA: TGTGCCAGCAGTTCCCCTACCTGGGGGTCCTATGGCTACACCTTC.